The 26 T cell receptor beta chains presented below share a single source sample, sequenced in a study of post-analysis software for immune sequencing data. For these TCRs, the target antigens are not known. TCR beta libraries were prepared from cDNA with unique molecular identifiers. TCRdb itself ran the PCR reads through MiXCR, one entry per CDR3 protein. The sample includes approximately 730,000 distinct CDR3 sequences, around 27% of them seen just once. Findings and caveats of the study: Among several TRBV segments more frequent in patients than controls were TRBV5-6, TRBV5-1 and TRBV20-1.

What was sequenced was blood. The receptors shown here come from a girl aged 5 to 17 with multiple sclerosis.

A remark on this clonotype: A much larger clone lies a single base off, so this may be a read error. The gene calls are TRBV4-3 and TRBJ2-1; TRBD2 aligns across 9 bases. The DNA matches TRBJ2-7 better at its end, which makes the J call doubtful. Germline V gene sequence: CDR1 LGHNA, CDR2 YSLEER. This CDR3 contains 18 residues. The CDR3 nucleotides read TGCGCCAGCAGCCAAGATTCGCCGATAGCGGGAGTAGGGGATGAGCAGTACTTC. Translated, it gives CASSQDSPIAGVGDEQYF.

This chain connects TRBV9 to TRBJ2-7; tentative D call: TRBD2 (7 bases). The DNA matches TRBJ2-5 better at its end, which makes the J call doubtful. Germline-derived CDR1 and CDR2 are SGDLS and YYNGEE. The CDR3 sequence is 16 residues long. The CDR3 reads CASSAKGGQGRETQYF. In DNA form, the CDR3 reads TGTGCCAGCAGCGCCAAGGGGGGGCAGGGGCGGGAGACCCAGTACTTC.

In its sample, this clonotype was seen a few times. This chain links TRBV6-2 or TRBV6-3 with TRBJ1-2; maybe TRBD1 (6 bases). Trimming pared 0 bases from V and 4 bases from J, leaving 9 bases between. Germline V gene sequence: CDR1 MNHEY, CDR2 SVGEGT. The CDR3 totals 14 residues. CDR3 nucleotides: TGTGCCAGCAGTTACTCGGAGGGGGTCTATGGCTACACCTTC. Translation gives CASSYSEGVYGYTF.

This clonotype was seen more than once but under ten times. The V gene is TRBV6-2 or TRBV6-3, the J gene TRBJ1-1; D is unresolved. Trimming took 7 bases from V and 0 from J, leaving 9 bases between them. The CDR3 totals 13 residues. CDR1 and CDR2 from the germline V gene are MNHEY and SVGEGT. The CDR3 protein is CASNRNLNTEAFF. DNA of the CDR3: TGTGCCAGCAATCGGAACCTGAACACTGAAGCTTTCTTT.

The chain employs TRBV2 and TRBJ2-5; D is undetermined. With 3 bases removed from V and 2 bases from J, the gap between germline ends came to 7 bases. The germline gives CDR1 SNHLY, CDR2 FYNNEI. This CDR3 has 13 amino acids. CDR3 nucleotides: TGTGCCAGCAGTGATCTTGTGCAAGAGACCCAGTACTTC. Amino acids: CASSDLVQETQYF.

This clonotype has a handful of counts. This chain connects TRBV5-1 to TRBJ2-1; D is unclear. The CDR3 is made up of 15 amino acids. Trimming shortened V by 6 bases and J by 0 bases, and 13 bases separated the two germline ends. Germline V gives CDR1 SGHRS, CDR2 YFSETQ. CDR3 residues: CASNPTPSSYNEQFF. The CDR3 DNA reads TGCGCCAGCAACCCAACGCCTAGCTCCTACAATGAGCAGTTCTTC.

The chain is built from TRBV6-6 and TRBJ2-1; D is perhaps TRBD1 (6 bases). Germline CDR1 and CDR2: MNHNY and SVGAGI (reference sequence). V was clipped by 0 bases and J by 8 bases, with 20 bases between them. The CDR3 contains 17 residues. Written as DNA, the CDR3 is TGTGCCAGCAGTTACTCGAACAGGGTGGGTATAGTCTATGAGCAGTTCTTC. Its protein is CASSYSNRVGIVYEQFF.

The chain has TRBV20-1 and TRBJ2-7; 10 nucleotides align to TRBD1. Germline assignment: CDR1 DFQATT and CDR2 SNEGSKA (reference sequence). V trimming: 4 bases; J trimming: 3 bases; junction bases outside the gene matches: 6. The CDR3 covers 14 residues. The CDR3 reads CSAKNRDRGYEQYF. In DNA form, the CDR3 reads TGCAGTGCTAAGAACCGGGACAGGGGCTACGAGCAGTACTTC.

The chain employs TRBV25-1 and TRBJ2-1, with 7 bases fitting TRBD2. J gave up 3 bases and V 2 bases, and 4 bases lay outside the gene matches. This CDR3 comprises 15 residues. CDR1 and CDR2 (germline): MGHDK, SYGVNS. The CDR3 nucleotides read TGTGCCAGCAGTGAACCGGGGGGATACTACAATGAGCAGTTCTTC. This sequence encodes CASSEPGGYYNEQFF.

The chain combines TRBV9 with TRBJ2-7; 7 nucleotides agree with TRBD2. This CDR3 comprises 14 residues. CDR1 SGDLS and CDR2 YYNGEE come from the germline V gene. V shed 3 bases, J shed 0 bases, and the junction held 3 bases outside the gene matches. CDR3 sequence: CASSDRDYSYEQYF. The CDR3 bases are TGTGCCAGCAGCGACCGGGACTACTCCTACGAGCAGTACTTC.

This sequence joins TRBV29-1 and TRBJ1-5; no clear D. Germline V gene sequence: CDR1 SQVTM, CDR2 ANQGSEA. With 3 bases removed from V and 0 bases from J, the gap between germline ends came to 9 bases. The CDR3 sequence is 14 residues long. This chain's CDR3 is CSVEEQGSNQPQHF. CDR3 in DNA: TGCAGCGTTGAGGAACAAGGTAGCAATCAGCCCCAGCATTTT.

This clonotype was counted only a few times. The chain is built from TRBV6-6 and TRBJ2-7, with D unclear. Trimming took off 6 bases at V and 2 bases at J, with 14 bases between the two ends. The CDR3 is 14 residues long. CDR1 MNHNY and CDR2 SVGAGI come from the germline V gene (reference sequence). The DNA for the CDR3 is TGTGCCAGCAGACCTCGACCCAAACCCTACGAGCAGTACTTC. It codes for CASRPRPKPYEQYF.

The gene calls are TRBV5-5 and TRBJ2-7; 8 bases are shared with TRBD1. CDR1 and CDR2 (germline): SGHKS, YYEKEE (reference sequence). The V segment lost 3 bases and the J segment 3 bases; nucleotides outside the gene matches: 11. The CDR3 covers 16 residues. Here the CDR3 reads CASSWRMGQAYYEQYF. The CDR3 region has the DNA TGTGCCAGCAGCTGGCGGATGGGACAGGCATACTACGAGCAGTACTTC.

V is TRBV4-3 and J is TRBJ1-2, with a weak D call TRBD1 (6 bases). V dropped 0 bases and J dropped 7 bases, with 15 bases sitting between them. CDR1 is LGHNA, CDR2 YSLEER, per germline. This CDR3 contains 15 residues. CDR3: CASSQEPRGNSGYTF. The CDR3 DNA reads as TGCGCCAGCAGCCAAGAACCCAGGGGTAATTCTGGCTACACCTTC.

This clonotype was found a few times. This sequence joins TRBV6-5 and TRBJ2-5; possibly TRBD2 for D (5 bases). From germline, CDR1 is MNHEY and CDR2 SVGAGI. Trimming pared 2 bases from V and 5 bases from J, leaving 12 bases between. This CDR3 is built from 14 residues. The CDR3 loop is CASSYEGVGETQYF. The CDR3 DNA sequence: TGTGCCAGCAGTTACGAGGGAGTCGGGGAGACCCAGTACTTC.

This clonotype was found many times. The chain couples TRBV7-2 to TRBJ2-7; 7 nucleotides line up with TRBD2. This CDR3 has 13 residues. Germline V gene data show CDR1 as SGHTA and CDR2 as FQGNSA. V lost 7 bases and J lost 0; bases outside the gene matches: 3. This chain's CDR3 is CASIGGSSYEQYF. The CDR3 DNA reads TGTGCCAGCATCGGGGGGAGCTCCTACGAGCAGTACTTC.

The rearrangement links TRBV9 to TRBJ1-6; D is uncertain. In germline, CDR1 is SGDLS, CDR2 YYNGEE. CDR3 length: 16 amino acids. The germline V and J ends were trimmed by 0 bases and 2 bases, with 9 bases remaining between them. The CDR3 sequence: CASSVGPAAYNSPLHF. The CDR3 region has the DNA TGTGCCAGCAGCGTAGGCCCGGCTGCCTATAATTCACCCCTCCACTTT.

This clonotype was detected only a few times. The chain employs TRBV20-1 and TRBJ2-1; unclear D gene. V gave up 7 bases and J gave up 6 bases, with 13 bases separating them. CDR1 is DFQATT and CDR2 is SNEGSKA in the germline V gene (reference sequence). This CDR3 is 12 amino acids long. The DNA for the CDR3 is TGCAGTGTGGTCCCAAGGGCCAATGAGCAGTTCTTC. It translates to CSVVPRANEQFF.

The rearrangement uses TRBV20-1 and TRBJ2-4; TRBD2 aligns across 8 bases. The CDR3 consists of 15 residues. CDR1 DFQATT and CDR2 SNEGSKA come from the germline V gene (reference sequence). V was pared by 3 bases and J by 2 bases, with 6 bases of the junction left unmatched. CDR3 sequence reads: CSASEAGGSKNIQYF. DNA for the CDR3: TGCAGTGCTAGTGAGGCGGGAGGTTCCAAAAACATTCAGTACTTC.

This clonotype was picked up a small number of times. J is TRBJ2-3 and V is TRBV4-2; 8 bases align to TRBD2. Germline V lookup: CDR1 LGHNA, CDR2 YNFKEQ. The CDR3 is 18 amino acids. The V and J ends lost 4 bases and 0 bases, in that order; junction bases with no gene match: 12. The CDR3 coding sequence is TGTGCCAGCAGCCCGCGGGGGGCCACAGGAGTTAGCACAGATACGCAGTATTTT. Translation: CASSPRGATGVSTDTQYF.

A few counts support this clonotype. The V and J genes are TRBV2 and TRBJ2-7; D ambiguous. Trimming stripped 1 base from V and 7 bases from J, with 14 bases between. Germline V lookup: CDR1 SNHLY, CDR2 FYNNEI. This CDR3 is built from 14 residues. The DNA for the CDR3 is TGTGCCAGCAGTGAAGGGCGACCCTACGCAGAGCAGTACTTC. As protein: CASSEGRPYAEQYF.

In this sample, this clonotype turned up a few times. The gene calls are TRBV11-2 and TRBJ2-7; D gene uncertain. V shed 0 bases and J shed 5 bases, with 14 bases lying between them. The V gene's germline CDR1 is SGHAT and CDR2 FQNNGV. This CDR3 has 15 amino acids. Written as DNA, the CDR3 is TGTGCCAGCAGCTTAGATCCAATCCTATCGCACGAGCAGTACTTC. Protein sequence: CASSLDPILSHEQYF.

This clonotype showed up just once. V usage is TRBV9 and J usage is TRBJ2-5; TRBD2 matches 8 bases. The germline V gene encodes CDR1 SGDLS and CDR2 YYNGEE. With V trimmed by 4 bases and J by 1 base, 9 bases remained unmatched. The CDR3 is 16 residues long. DNA for the CDR3: TGTGCCAGCAGCCCCGATCATAGCGGGGTCCAAGAGACCCAGTACTTC. This translates into CASSPDHSGVQETQYF.

This clonotype was seen more than once but under ten times. V is TRBV20-1 and J is TRBJ2-5; TRBD1 aligns across 8 bases. Trimming took 5 bases from V and 1 from J; bases not matched to a gene: 12. Per germline, CDR1 DFQATT and CDR2 SNEGSKA (reference sequence). This CDR3 is 16 amino acids long. The CDR3 DNA sequence: TGCAGTGCTGGTCCCCCAACGACAGGGGTCCAAGAGACCCAGTACTTC. The encoded protein is CSAGPPTTGVQETQYF.

A word on this clonotype: Since the CDR3 does not end with the conserved phenylalanine or tryptophan, this likely comes from a read error. This chain uses TRBV20-1 with TRBJ2-5, with a tentative D call TRBD2 (5 bases). Germline V gene sequence: CDR1 DFQATT, CDR2 SNEGSKA (reference sequence). Deletions cut 6 bases from V and 4 bases from J, with 18 bases between. The CDR3 length is 14 residues. CDR3 nucleotide sequence: TGCAGTGCCGTAACCGGGGTGGGGATAGAGACCCAGTACGTC. As protein: CSAVTGVGIETQYV.

V and J are TRBV9 and TRBJ2-3; no reliable D call. This CDR3 has 13 residues. Trimming left V 0 bases short and J 6 bases short, with 8 bases between. Germline V gene data show CDR1 as SGDLS and CDR2 as YYNGEE. CDR3 DNA sequence: TGTGCCAGCAGCGTAGGTCCGGTGGATACGCAGTATTTT. This sequence encodes CASSVGPVDTQYF.